This T cell receptor (beta chain) derives from a study of PD-1 blockade in classical Hodgkin lymphoma. Libraries were prepared by immunoSEQ multiplex PCR; TCRdb keeps only in-frame clonotypes and omits some of them. The data hold 5,000 or so clones, with roughly 65% observed a single time. Germline V gene data show CDR1 as MNHEY and CDR2 as SMNVEV (reference sequence). This CDR3 has 14 residues. Trimming took 6 bases from V and 7 from J; bases not matched to a gene: 9. Whole-study results and caveats: Unlike CD8+ TCR diversity, which did not rise significantly by C4D1, CD4+ TCR diversity did. Exclusion was applied to patients who started nivolumab under 1 year after ASCT. Before treatment, TCR diversity in newly diagnosed patients was reportedly lower than in healthy donors. Baseline diversity in complete responders resembled that of newly diagnosed patients.

Concerning this clone itself: No antigen is known for it.

Time point specified: cycle 4 day 1 (C4D1), after less than 7 weeks of nivolumab. After autologous stem cell transplantation all patients relapsed, and prior brentuximab vedotin exposure differed between cohorts. Magnetic negative selection isolated CD8+ T cells from thawed PBMCs. Sequences were derived from CD8+ T cells from blood, sampled before the fourth cycle of nivolumab. This chain connects TRBV27 to TRBJ2-7; 10 bases line up with TRBD1. This sequence originates from a human donor with classical Hodgkin lymphoma. CDR3 nucleotide sequence: TGTGCCAGCAGCCCGGGACAGGGGAGCTCAGAGCAGTACTTC. Amino acid sequence: CASSPGQGSSEQYF.